Sequencing of this TCR beta chain was carried out in a study of CD8 T cells in ankylosing spondylitis. The CDR3 extends over 17 amino acids. V was trimmed by 3 bases and J by 5 bases, leaving 20 bases between them. CDR1 is MGHRA, CDR2 YSYEKL, per germline. Using quantitative 5'-RACE with molecular barcodes, the authors made TCR beta libraries. Each CDR3 protein is one row after TCRdb ran MiXCR on the 5' RACE reads. Of approximately 140,000 distinct CDR3 sequences in the sample, roughly a tenth were seen once. This clonotype was seen a few times. This clonotype was sampled from a male donor with ankylosing spondylitis or in good health (not recorded which). The chain recombines TRBV4-1 with TRBJ2-1; D call uncertain. Material: blood, either unsorted or a sorted T cell fraction (not recorded which). The CDR3 DNA follows: TGCGCCAGCAGCCATAAAAACCCGTTAGACGCGGACAATGAGCAGTTCTTC. Translated, it gives CASSHKNPLDADNEQFF.